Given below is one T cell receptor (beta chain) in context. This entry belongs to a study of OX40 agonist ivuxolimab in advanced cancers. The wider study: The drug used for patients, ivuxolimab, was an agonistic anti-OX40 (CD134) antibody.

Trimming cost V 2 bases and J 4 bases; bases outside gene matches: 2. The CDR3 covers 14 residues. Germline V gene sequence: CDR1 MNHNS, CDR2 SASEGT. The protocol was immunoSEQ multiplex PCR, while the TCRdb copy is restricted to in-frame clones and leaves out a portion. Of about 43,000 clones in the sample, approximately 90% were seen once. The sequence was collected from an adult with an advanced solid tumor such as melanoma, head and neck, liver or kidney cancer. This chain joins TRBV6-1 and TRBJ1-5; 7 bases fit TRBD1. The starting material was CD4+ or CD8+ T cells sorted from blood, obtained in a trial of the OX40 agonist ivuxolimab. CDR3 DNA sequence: TGTGCCAGCAGTGAAACAGGGGTGAATCAGCCCCAGCATTTT. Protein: CASSETGVNQPQHF.